Presented here are 7 T cell receptor beta chains from one specimen sequenced in a study of cytomegalovirus exposure and HLA in healthy donors. Amplification used 60 Vbeta primers and 13 Jbeta primers. TCRdb keeps only in-frame clones here, not all; method: immunoSEQ multiplex PCR. This table holds some 200,000 clones, approximately 84% found once. The sample was PBMCs. These receptors were obtained from a girl under three years old in good health and CMV-seronegative.

For this clone: The germline gene is not matched at one end of the junction; a read error may be the cause. V gene TRBV7-6 combines with J gene TRBJ2-2; 7 bases fit TRBD1. The CDR3 is made up of 14 amino acids. The V gene's germline CDR1 is SGHVS and CDR2 FNYEAQ. CDR3 in DNA: TGTGCCAGCGGGCTATGGACAGGCCCCGGGCAGCTGTTTTTT. Translated: CASGLWTGPGQLFF.

The chain carries TRBV7-2 and TRBJ2-5; 10 bases map to TRBD2. The J call may be faulty, since TRBJ2-7 better matches the DNA end. Germline CDR1 SGHTA, CDR2 FQGNSA. The CDR3 has 15 residues. The CDR3 region has the DNA TGTGCCAGCAGCCTGACTAGCGGGCTAAACTACGAGCAGTACTTC. Residues: CASSLTSGLNYEQYF.

This clone appeared once. V and J are TRBV19 and TRBJ1-5, with no clear D. The V end lost 6 bases, the J end lost 0 bases, and 6 bases lay between the germline ends. Germline CDR1 reads LNHDA; CDR2 reads SQIVND (reference sequence). The CDR3 covers 13 residues. CDR3 protein: CASSHTSNQPQHF. CDR3 in DNA: TGTGCCAGTAGCCACACTAGCAATCAGCCCCAGCATTTT.

The chain links TRBV11-2 to TRBJ1-2; TRBD1 matches at 7 bases. With 5 bases clipped from V and 8 bases from J, the junction kept 5 bases outside the gene matches. Germline assignment: CDR1 SGHAT and CDR2 FQNNGV. CDR3 size: 12 residues. CDR3 sequence: CASSETGSGYTF. The CDR3 DNA is TGTGCCAGCAGCGAGACAGGGTCCGGCTACACCTTC.

This rearrangement joins TRBV29-1 to TRBJ1-1; D unclear. Trimming left V 6 bases short and J 4 bases short, with 12 bases between. This CDR3 spans 12 amino acids. Per the germline V gene, CDR1 is SQVTM and CDR2 is ANQGSEA. For the CDR3, the DNA is TGCAGCGTCCACGAGGGAGGCACTGAAGCTTTCTTT. Amino acids: CSVHEGGTEAFF.

The genes are TRBV7-2 and TRBJ2-7; the D gene is possibly TRBD1 (6 bases). The V and J ends lost 5 bases and 3 bases respectively, with 14 bases between them. CDR1 SGHTA and CDR2 FQGNSA come from the germline V gene. This CDR3 contains 14 residues. CDR3 residues: CASSPGQVLYEQYF. The CDR3 bases are TGTGCCAGCAGCCCGGGACAAGTACTCTACGAGCAGTACTTC.

CDR3 sequence: CASSIQGQGFYGYTF. In nucleotides, the CDR3 is TGTGCCAGCAGCATACAGGGACAGGGATTCTATGGCTACACCTTC. The chain couples TRBV7-2 to TRBJ1-2; 9 nucleotides match TRBD1. This CDR3 contains 15 residues. Looked up from germline, CDR1 is SGHTA and CDR2 is FQGNSA. Trimming at V came to 5 bases and at J to 4 bases, leaving 8 bases not matched to a gene.